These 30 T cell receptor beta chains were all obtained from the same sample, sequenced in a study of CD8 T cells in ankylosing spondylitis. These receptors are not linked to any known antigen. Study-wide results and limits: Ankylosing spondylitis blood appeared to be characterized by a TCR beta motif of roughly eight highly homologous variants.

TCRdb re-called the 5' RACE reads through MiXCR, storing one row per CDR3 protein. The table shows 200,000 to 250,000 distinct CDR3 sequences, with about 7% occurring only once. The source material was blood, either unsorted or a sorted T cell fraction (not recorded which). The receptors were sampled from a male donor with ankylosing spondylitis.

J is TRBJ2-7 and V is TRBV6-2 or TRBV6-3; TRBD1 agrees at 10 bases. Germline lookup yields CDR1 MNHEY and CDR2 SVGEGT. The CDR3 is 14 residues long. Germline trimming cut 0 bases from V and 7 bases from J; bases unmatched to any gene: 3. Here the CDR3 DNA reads TGTGCCAGCAGTTACTCGGACAGGGGGTTTGAGCAGTACTTC. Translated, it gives CASSYSDRGFEQYF.

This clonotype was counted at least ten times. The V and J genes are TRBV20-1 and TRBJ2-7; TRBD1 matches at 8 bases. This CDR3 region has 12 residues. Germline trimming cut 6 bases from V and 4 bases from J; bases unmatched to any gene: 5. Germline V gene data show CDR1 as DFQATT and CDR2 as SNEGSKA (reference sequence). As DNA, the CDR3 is TGCAGTGCCAGGACAGGGAGATACGAGCAGTACTTC. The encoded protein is CSARTGRYEQYF.

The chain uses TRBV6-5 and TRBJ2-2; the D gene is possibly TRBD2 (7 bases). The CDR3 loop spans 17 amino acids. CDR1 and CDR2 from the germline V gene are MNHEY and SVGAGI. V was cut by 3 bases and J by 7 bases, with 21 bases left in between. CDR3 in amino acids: CASSYPYGGGPDGELFF. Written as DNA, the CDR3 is TGTGCCAGCAGTTATCCCTATGGGGGGGGCCCCGACGGGGAGCTGTTTTTT.

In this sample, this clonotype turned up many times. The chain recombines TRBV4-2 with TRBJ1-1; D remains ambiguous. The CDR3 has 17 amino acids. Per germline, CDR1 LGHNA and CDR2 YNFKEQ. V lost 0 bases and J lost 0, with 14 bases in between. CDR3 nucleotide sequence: TGTGCCAGCAGCCAAGACCCAGCTGGAATTATGAACACTGAAGCTTTCTTT. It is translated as CASSQDPAGIMNTEAFF.

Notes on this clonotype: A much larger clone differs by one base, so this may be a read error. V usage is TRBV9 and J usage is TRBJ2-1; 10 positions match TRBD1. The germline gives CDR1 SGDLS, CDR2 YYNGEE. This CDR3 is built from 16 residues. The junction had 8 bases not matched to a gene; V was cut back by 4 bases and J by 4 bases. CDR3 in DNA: TGTGCCAGCAGCACATCGGGACAGGGGACTTACAATGAGCAGTTCTTC. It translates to CASSTSGQGTYNEQFF.

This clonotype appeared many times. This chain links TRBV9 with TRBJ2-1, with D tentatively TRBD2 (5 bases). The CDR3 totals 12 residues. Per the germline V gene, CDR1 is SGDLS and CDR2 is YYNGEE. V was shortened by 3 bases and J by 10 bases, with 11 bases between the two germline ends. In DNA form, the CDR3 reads TGTGCCAGCAGCGGACTAAGCTGGGAGCAGTTCTTC. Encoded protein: CASSGLSWEQFF.

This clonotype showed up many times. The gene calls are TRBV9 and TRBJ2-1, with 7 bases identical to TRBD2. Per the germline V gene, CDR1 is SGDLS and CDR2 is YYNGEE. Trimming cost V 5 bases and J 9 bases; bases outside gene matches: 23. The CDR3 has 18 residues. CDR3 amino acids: CASSGYLSGGSPGGEQFF. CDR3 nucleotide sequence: TGTGCCAGCAGTGGCTATTTATCGGGGGGTTCCCCTGGTGGTGAGCAGTTCTTC. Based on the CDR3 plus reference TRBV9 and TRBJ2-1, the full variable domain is DSGVTQTPKHLITATGQRVTLRCSPRSGDLSVYWYQQSLDQGLQFLIQYYNGEERAKGNILERFSAQQFPDLHSELNLSSLELGDSALYFCASSGYLSGGSPGGEQFFGPGTRLTVL.

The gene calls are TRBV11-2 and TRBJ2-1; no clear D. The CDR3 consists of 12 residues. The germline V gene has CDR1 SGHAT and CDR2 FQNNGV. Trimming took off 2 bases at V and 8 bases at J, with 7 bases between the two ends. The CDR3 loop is CASSLSLHEQFF. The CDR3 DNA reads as TGTGCCAGCAGCTTAAGTTTGCATGAGCAGTTCTTC.

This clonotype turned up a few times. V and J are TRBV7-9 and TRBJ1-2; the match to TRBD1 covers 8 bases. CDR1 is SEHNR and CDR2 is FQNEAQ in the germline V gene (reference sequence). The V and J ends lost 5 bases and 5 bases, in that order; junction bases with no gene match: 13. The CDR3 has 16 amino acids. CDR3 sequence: CASSEDRVDYVYGYTF. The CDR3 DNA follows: TGTGCCAGCAGCGAGGACAGGGTGGATTATGTGTATGGCTACACCTTC.

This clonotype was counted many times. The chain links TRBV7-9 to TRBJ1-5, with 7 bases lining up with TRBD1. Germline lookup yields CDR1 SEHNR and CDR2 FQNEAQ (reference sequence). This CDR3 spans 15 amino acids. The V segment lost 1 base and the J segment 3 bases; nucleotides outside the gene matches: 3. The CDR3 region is CASSLGGTVNQPQHF. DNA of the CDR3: TGTGCCAGCAGCTTAGGTGGGACAGTCAATCAGCCCCAGCATTTT.

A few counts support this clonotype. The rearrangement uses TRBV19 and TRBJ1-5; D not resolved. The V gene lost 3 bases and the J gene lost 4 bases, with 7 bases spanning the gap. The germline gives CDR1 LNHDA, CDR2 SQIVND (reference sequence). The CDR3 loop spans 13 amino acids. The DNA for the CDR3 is TGTGCCAGTAGTATTGAGAGAAATCAGCCCCAGCATTTT. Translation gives CASSIERNQPQHF.

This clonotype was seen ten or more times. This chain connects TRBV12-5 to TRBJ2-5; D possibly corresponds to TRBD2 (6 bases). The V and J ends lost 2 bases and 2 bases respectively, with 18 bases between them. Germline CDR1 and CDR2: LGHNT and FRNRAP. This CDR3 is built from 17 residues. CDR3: CASGLTLSWTKQETQYF. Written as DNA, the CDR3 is TGTGCTAGTGGTTTGACGCTTTCGTGGACTAAACAAGAGACCCAGTACTTC.

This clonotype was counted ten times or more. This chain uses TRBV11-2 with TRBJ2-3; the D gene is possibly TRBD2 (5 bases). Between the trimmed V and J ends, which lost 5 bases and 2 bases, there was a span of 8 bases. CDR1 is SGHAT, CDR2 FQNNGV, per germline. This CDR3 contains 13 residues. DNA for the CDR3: TGTGCCAGCAGCGTGGACTTCACAGATACGCAGTATTTT. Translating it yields CASSVDFTDTQYF.

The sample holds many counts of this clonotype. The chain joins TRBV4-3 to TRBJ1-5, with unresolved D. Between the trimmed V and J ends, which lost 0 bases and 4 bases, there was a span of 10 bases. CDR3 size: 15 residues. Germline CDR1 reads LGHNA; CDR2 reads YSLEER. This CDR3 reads CASSQDITDNQPQHF. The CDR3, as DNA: TGCGCCAGCAGCCAAGATATTACAGATAATCAGCCCCAGCATTTT.

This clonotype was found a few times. CDR3 DNA sequence: TGCGCCAGCAGCCATAATACTAGCCCTTACAATGAGCAGTTCTTC. This codes for CASSHNTSPYNEQFF. V usage is TRBV4-3 and J usage is TRBJ2-1, with D possibly being TRBD2 (6 bases). The germline V gene encodes CDR1 LGHNA and CDR2 YSLEER. Trimming shortened V by 3 bases and J by 4 bases, and 13 bases separated the two germline ends. The CDR3 loop spans 15 amino acids.

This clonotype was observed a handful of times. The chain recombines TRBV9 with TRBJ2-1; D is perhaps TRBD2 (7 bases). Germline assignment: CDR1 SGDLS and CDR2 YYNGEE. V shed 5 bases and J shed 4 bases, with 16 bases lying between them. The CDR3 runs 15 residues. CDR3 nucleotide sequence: TGTGCCAGCAGTTCGGAGGGGGGGGTTTACAATGAGCAGTTCTTC. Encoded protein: CASSSEGGVYNEQFF.

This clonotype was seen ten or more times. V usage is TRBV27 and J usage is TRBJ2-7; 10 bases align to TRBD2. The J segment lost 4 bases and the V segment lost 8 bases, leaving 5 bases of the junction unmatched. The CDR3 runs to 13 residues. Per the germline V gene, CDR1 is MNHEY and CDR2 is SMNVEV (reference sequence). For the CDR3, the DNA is TGTGCCAGCGGACTAGCGGAAAGTTACGAGCAGTACTTC. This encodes CASGLAESYEQYF.

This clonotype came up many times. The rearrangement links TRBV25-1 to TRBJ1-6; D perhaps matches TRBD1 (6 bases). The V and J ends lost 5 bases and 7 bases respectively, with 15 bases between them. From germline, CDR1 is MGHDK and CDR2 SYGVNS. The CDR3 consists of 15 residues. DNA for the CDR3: TGTGCCAGCAGTCAAGGACTCGGACAGAATTCACCCCTCCACTTT. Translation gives CASSQGLGQNSPLHF.

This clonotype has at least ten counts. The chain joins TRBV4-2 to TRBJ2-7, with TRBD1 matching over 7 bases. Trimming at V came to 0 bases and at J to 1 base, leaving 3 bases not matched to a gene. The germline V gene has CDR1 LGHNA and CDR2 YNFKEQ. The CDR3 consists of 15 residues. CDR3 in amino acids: CASSQEWTGSYEQYF. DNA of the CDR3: TGTGCCAGCAGCCAAGAATGGACAGGATCCTACGAGCAGTACTTC.

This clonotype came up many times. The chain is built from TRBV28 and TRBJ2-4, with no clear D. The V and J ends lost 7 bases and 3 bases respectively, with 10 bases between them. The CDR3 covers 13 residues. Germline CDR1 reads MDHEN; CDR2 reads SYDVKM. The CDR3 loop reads CASKEQVKNIQYF. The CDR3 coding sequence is TGTGCCAGCAAGGAACAAGTCAAAAACATTCAGTACTTC. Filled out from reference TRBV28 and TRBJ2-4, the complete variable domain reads DVKVTQSSRYLVKRTGEKVFLECVQDMDHENMFWYRQDPGLGLRLIYFSYDVKMKEKGDIPEGYSVSREKKERFSLILESASTNQTSMYLCASKEQVKNIQYFGAGTRLSVL.

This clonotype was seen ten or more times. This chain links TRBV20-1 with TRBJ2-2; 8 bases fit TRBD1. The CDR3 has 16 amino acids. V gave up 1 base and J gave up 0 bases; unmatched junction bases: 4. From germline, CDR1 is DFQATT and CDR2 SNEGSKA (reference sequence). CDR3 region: CSARVRGQTNTGELFF. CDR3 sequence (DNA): TGCAGTGCTAGAGTCAGGGGGCAAACGAACACCGGGGAGCTGTTTTTT.

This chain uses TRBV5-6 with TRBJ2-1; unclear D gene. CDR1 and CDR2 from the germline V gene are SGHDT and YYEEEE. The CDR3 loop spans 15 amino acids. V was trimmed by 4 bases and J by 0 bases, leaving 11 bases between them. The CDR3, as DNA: TGTGCCAGCAGCCTCGGGCACCGCTCCTACAATGAGCAGTTCTTC. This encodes CASSLGHRSYNEQFF. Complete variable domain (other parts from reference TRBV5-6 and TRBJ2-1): DAGVTQSPTHLIKTRGQQVTLRCSPKSGHDTVSWYQQALGQGPQFIFQYYEEEERQRGNFPDRFSGHQFPNYSSELNVNALLLGDSALYLCASSLGHRSYNEQFFGPGTRLTVL.

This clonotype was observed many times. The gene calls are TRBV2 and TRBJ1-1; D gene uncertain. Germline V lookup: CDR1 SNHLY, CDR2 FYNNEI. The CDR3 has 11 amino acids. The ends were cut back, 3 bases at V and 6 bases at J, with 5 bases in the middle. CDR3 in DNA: TGTGCCAGCAGTGAGGGCCCTGAAGCTTTCTTT. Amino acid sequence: CASSEGPEAFF.

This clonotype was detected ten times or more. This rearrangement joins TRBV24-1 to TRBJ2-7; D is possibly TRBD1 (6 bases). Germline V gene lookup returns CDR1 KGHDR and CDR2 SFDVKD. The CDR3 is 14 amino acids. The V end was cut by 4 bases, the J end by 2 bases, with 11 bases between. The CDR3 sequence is CATSDSDRTYEQYF. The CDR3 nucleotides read TGTGCCACCAGTGACTCAGACAGGACCTACGAGCAGTACTTC.

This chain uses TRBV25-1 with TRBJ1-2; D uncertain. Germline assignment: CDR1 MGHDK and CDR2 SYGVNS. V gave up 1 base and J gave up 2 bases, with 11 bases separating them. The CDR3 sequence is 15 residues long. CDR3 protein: CASSESWEENYGYTF. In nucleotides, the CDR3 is TGTGCCAGCAGTGAATCATGGGAAGAGAACTATGGCTACACCTTC.

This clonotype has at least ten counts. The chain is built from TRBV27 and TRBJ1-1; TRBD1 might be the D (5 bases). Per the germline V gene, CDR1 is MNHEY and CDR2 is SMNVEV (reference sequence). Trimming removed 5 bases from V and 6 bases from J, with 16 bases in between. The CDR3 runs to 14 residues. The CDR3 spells CASSPLHFRAEAFF. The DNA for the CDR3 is TGTGCCAGCAGTCCCCTGCATTTCAGGGCTGAAGCTTTCTTT.

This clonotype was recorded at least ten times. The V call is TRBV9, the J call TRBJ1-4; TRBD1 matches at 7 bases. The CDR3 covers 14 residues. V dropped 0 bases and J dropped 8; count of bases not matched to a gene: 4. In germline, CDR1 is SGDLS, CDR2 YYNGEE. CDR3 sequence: CASSVGGGREKLFF. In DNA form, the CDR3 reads TGTGCCAGCAGCGTAGGAGGGGGCCGAGAAAAACTGTTTTTT.

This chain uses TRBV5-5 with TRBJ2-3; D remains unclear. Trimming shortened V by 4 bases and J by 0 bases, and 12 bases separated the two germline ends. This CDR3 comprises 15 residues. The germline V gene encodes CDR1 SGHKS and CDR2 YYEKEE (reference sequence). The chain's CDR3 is CASSPRVGSTDTQYF. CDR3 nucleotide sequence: TGTGCCAGCAGCCCACGGGTGGGTAGCACAGATACGCAGTATTTT.

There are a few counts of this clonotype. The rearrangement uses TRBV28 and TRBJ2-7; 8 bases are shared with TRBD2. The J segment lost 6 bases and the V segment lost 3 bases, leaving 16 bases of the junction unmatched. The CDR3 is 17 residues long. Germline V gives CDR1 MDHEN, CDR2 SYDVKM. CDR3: CASSFKSSAGGPLEQYF. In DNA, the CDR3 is TGTGCCAGCAGTTTTAAGAGTTCTGCGGGAGGCCCCCTCGAGCAGTACTTC. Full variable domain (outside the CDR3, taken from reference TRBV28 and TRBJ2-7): DVKVTQSSRYLVKRTGEKVFLECVQDMDHENMFWYRQDPGLGLRLIYFSYDVKMKEKGDIPEGYSVSREKKERFSLILESASTNQTSMYLCASSFKSSAGGPLEQYFGPGTRLTVT.

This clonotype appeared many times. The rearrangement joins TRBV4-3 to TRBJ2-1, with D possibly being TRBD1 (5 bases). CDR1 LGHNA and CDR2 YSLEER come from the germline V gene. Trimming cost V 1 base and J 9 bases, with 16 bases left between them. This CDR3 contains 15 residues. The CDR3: CASSQGWGQRGEQFF. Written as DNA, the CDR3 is TGCGCCAGCAGCCAAGGATGGGGCCAGCGTGGTGAGCAGTTCTTC.